This entry lists 29 T cell receptor beta chains sequenced from one sample in a study of T cell repertoires in cytomegalovirus infection. TCRdb reprocessed the reads with MiXCR, giving one entry per CDR3 protein. The repertoire includes 150,000 to 200,000 distinct CDR3 sequences, approximately 19% of them detected once, and roughly 2.9% sits in the top ten. Sequencing was performed on PBMCs. Receptors originate from a human donor in good health (CMV status not recorded). Some clones in this sample may be carry-over from other donors' samples.

J is TRBJ1-5 and V is TRBV5-5; tentative D call: TRBD1 (6 bases). The CDR3 extends over 15 amino acids. The ends were cut back, 2 bases at V and 4 bases at J, with 13 bases in the middle. Germline loops: CDR1 SGHKS, CDR2 YYEKEE (reference sequence). The CDR3 DNA is TGTGCCAGCAGCTTAGGGGGGGGCCTAAATCAGCCCCAGCATTTT. Translation: CASSLGGGLNQPQHF.

This clonotype came up a few times. The chain recombines TRBV7-6 with TRBJ2-2, with 7 bases identical to TRBD2. CDR1 is SGHVS, CDR2 FNYEAQ, per germline. The CDR3 contains 17 residues. The V segment lost 3 bases and the J segment 1 base; nucleotides outside the gene matches: 8. The CDR3 nucleotides read TGTGCCAGCAGCTTCCCATCCAGCGGGGTGAACACCGGGGAGCTGTTTTTT. Translated: CASSFPSSGVNTGELFF.

The table lists this clonotype with a count of one. Being one base from a much bigger clone, this may be a read error. V and J are TRBV28 and TRBJ2-3, with 9 positions matching TRBD2. The CDR3 has 16 amino acids. Germline V gene sequence: CDR1 MDHEN, CDR2 SYDVKM. Here the CDR3 reads CASSPQTSGVTDMQYF. CDR3 nucleotides: TGTGCCAGCAGTCCCCAGACTAGCGGTGTCACAGATATGCAGTATTTT. Variable domain in full (rest from reference TRBV28 and TRBJ2-3): DVKVTQSSRYLVKRTGEKVFLECVQDMDHENMFWYRQDPGLGLRLIYFSYDVKMKEKGDIPEGYSVSREKKERFSLILESASTNQTSMYLCASSPQTSGVTDMQYFGPGTRLTVL.

The rearrangement uses TRBV2 and TRBJ2-5; 7 bases align to TRBD2. CDR3 length equals 14 residues. V lost 3 bases to trimming and J lost 5 bases; unmatched junction nucleotides: 6. Germline lookup yields CDR1 SNHLY and CDR2 FYNNEI. The CDR3 DNA reads TGTGCCAGCAGTGATCGCGGGAGTAAGGAGACCCAGTACTTC. As protein: CASSDRGSKETQYF.

Many counts were recorded for this clonotype. CDR3 sequence: CASSQVLSSLGGELFF. In nucleotides, the CDR3 is TGCGCCAGCAGCCAAGTCTTATCGAGCCTTGGCGGGGAGCTGTTTTTT. The chain is built from TRBV4-1 and TRBJ2-2; D is unclear. Germline CDR1 and CDR2: MGHRA and YSYEKL. V shed 1 base and J shed 7 bases, with 16 bases lying between them. This CDR3 region has 16 residues.

The V call is TRBV12-3 or TRBV12-4, the J call TRBJ2-7, with TRBD1 matching over 11 bases. Unmatched junction bases numbered 7, after V lost 5 bases and J lost 4 bases. The CDR3 is 15 residues long. CDR3 sequence reads: CASSHRTGGGYEQYF. For the CDR3, the DNA is TGTGCCAGCAGTCACCGGACAGGGGGCGGGTACGAGCAGTACTTC.

The chain couples TRBV7-8 to TRBJ1-1; D is unclear. The CDR3 sequence is 16 residues long. From germline, CDR1 is SGHVS and CDR2 FQNEAQ. V dropped 0 bases and J dropped 0 bases, with 11 bases sitting between them. The CDR3 nucleotides are TGTGCCAGCAGCTTAGCGAACCTGGGCATGAACACTGAAGCTTTCTTT. Translating gives CASSLANLGMNTEAFF.

There are a few counts of this clonotype. The V gene is TRBV19, the J gene TRBJ1-6; D remains ambiguous. Germline CDR1 reads LNHDA; CDR2 reads SQIVND (reference sequence). The CDR3 loop spans 12 amino acids. V was pared by 8 bases and J by 6 bases, with 8 bases between. Here the CDR3 DNA reads TGTGCCAGTCGGCAGATTAATTCACCCCTCCACTTT. It is translated as CASRQINSPLHF.

J is TRBJ1-1 and V is TRBV11-3; D is unclear. This CDR3 has 11 residues. Germline values: CDR1 SGHNT, CDR2 YENEEA. V lost 5 bases to trimming and J lost 6 bases, with 7 bases between them. CDR3 amino acids: CASSHGAEAFF. As DNA, the CDR3 is TGTGCCAGCAGCCACGGCGCTGAAGCTTTCTTT.

This clonotype was seen a few times. This chain links TRBV4-1 with TRBJ2-3, with TRBD2 matching 8 bases. This CDR3 has 17 amino acids. Germline CDR1 is MGHRA and CDR2 is YSYEKL. The J segment lost 4 bases and the V segment lost 0 bases, leaving 9 bases of the junction unmatched. The CDR3 DNA sequence: TGCGCCAGCAGCCAAGATCCCGGGGGGGCAGGCGCAGATACGCAGTATTTT. This translates into CASSQDPGGAGADTQYF.

Ten or more counts support this clonotype. The V gene is TRBV28, the J gene TRBJ2-7; 7 bases agree with TRBD2. J was trimmed by 5 bases and V by 4 bases; bases with no gene match: 20. The length of the CDR3 is 18 residues. Germline V gene data show CDR1 as MDHEN and CDR2 as SYDVKM. The CDR3 DNA reads as TGTGCCAGCAGTTCTCTTATGGGCCGGGGGGATTTCGGGGACGAGCAGTACTTC. Residues: CASSSLMGRGDFGDEQYF.

This rearrangement joins TRBV7-9 to TRBJ2-2; TRBD1 matches 10 bases. The CDR3 is 17 amino acids. Germline CDR1 reads SEHNR; CDR2 reads FQNEAQ (reference sequence). V was clipped by 6 bases and J by 3 bases; unmatched bases: 10. In nucleotides, the CDR3 is TGTGCCAGCAGTCAATCCGCCGGGACAGGGGACACCGGGGAGCTGTTTTTT. Protein product: CASSQSAGTGDTGELFF.

The chain employs TRBV6-2 or TRBV6-3 and TRBJ2-1; 13 bases map to TRBD2. V shed 5 bases and J 6 bases; nucleotides not matched to a gene: 10. There are 17 residues in the CDR3. Germline loops: CDR1 MNHEY, CDR2 SVGEGT. Written as DNA, the CDR3 is TGTGCCAGCAGTGGAGGGACTAGCGGGGTATTCCTCAATGAGCAGTTCTTC. Its translation: CASSGGTSGVFLNEQFF.

The CDR3 spells CASSQDLTGGAAQHF. The CDR3 bases are TGCGCCAGCAGCCAAGATCTGACAGGGGGCGCAGCCCAGCATTTT. The V and J genes are TRBV4-3 and TRBJ1-5, with 10 bases aligning to TRBD1. V gave up 0 bases and J gave up 11 bases; unmatched junction bases: 7. This CDR3 region has 15 residues. Per germline, CDR1 LGHNA and CDR2 YSLEER.

This clonotype was counted ten times or more. This chain connects TRBV10-3 to TRBJ2-7, with a weak D call TRBD1 (6 bases). Looked up from germline, CDR1 is ENHRY and CDR2 is SYGVKD. V was pared by 6 bases and J by 7 bases, with 22 bases between. The length of the CDR3 is 15 residues. CDR3 nucleotide sequence: TGTGCCATCAGAGCACCCCAGGGGAATCCTACGGAGCAGTACTTC. Amino acids: CAIRAPQGNPTEQYF.

This clonotype appeared a single time. A read error may account for a junction end that differs from germline. CDR3 in amino acids: CARHLRRGANTVELFF. The CDR3 DNA is TGTGCCCGTCATCTACGAAGGGGGGCGAACACCGTGGAGCTGTTTTTT. This chain links TRBV18 with TRBJ2-2, with D possibly called TRBD1 or TRBD2 (6 bases each). The CDR3 has 16 residues. In germline, CDR1 is KGHSH, CDR2 LQKENI.

The chain recombines TRBV29-1 with TRBJ1-2; TRBD1 is a possible D gene (5 bases). Trimming removed 6 bases from V and 4 bases from J, with 18 bases in between. This CDR3 contains 14 residues. Germline V gene sequence: CDR1 SQVTM, CDR2 ANQGSEA. In nucleotides, the CDR3 is TGCAGCGTCGGGGTCGGGGGTAGAAGCTATGGCTACACCTTC. Translating it yields CSVGVGGRSYGYTF.

The rearrangement uses TRBV5-5 and TRBJ1-5; D is ambiguous. The V end lost 0 bases, the J end lost 5 bases, and 6 bases lay between the germline ends. Germline lookup yields CDR1 SGHKS and CDR2 YYEKEE (reference sequence). This CDR3 comprises 13 residues. This CDR3 is CASSLAEDQPQHF. As DNA, the CDR3 is TGTGCCAGCAGCTTGGCGGAGGATCAGCCCCAGCATTTT.

This clonotype was observed many times. The J gene is TRBJ1-4, the V gene TRBV7-6; D is perhaps TRBD1 (6 bases). Germline V gene lookup returns CDR1 SGHVS and CDR2 FNYEAQ. Trimming took off 5 bases at V and 11 bases at J, with 21 bases between the two ends. CDR3 length: 15 amino acids. The CDR3 protein is CASSPRWGAEGKLFF. CDR3 coding DNA: TGTGCCAGCAGCCCCAGGTGGGGGGCCGAAGGGAAACTGTTTTTT. Drawing the rest from reference TRBV7-6 and TRBJ1-4, the complete variable domain is GAGVSQSPRYKVTKRGQDVALRCDPISGHVSLYWYRQALGQGPEFLTYFNYEAQQDKSGLPNDRFSAERPEGSISTLTIQRTEQRDSAMYRCASSPRWGAEGKLFFGSGTQLSVL.

This clonotype showed up many times. This chain uses TRBV19 with TRBJ2-5; the D is unclear. Germline lookup yields CDR1 LNHDA and CDR2 SQIVND (reference sequence). Trimming stripped 3 bases from V and 2 bases from J, with 10 bases between. CDR3 length: 14 residues. In nucleotides, the CDR3 is TGTGCCAGTAGTATCGGTTACGGACAAGAGACCCAGTACTTC. Protein product: CASSIGYGQETQYF.

This clonotype appeared many times. The V and J genes are TRBV7-2 and TRBJ1-2; a possible D gene is TRBD1 (5 bases). Germline CDR1 SGHTA, CDR2 FQGNSA. The CDR3 loop spans 15 amino acids. The V and J ends lost 4 bases and 4 bases respectively, with 16 bases between them. The CDR3 region has the DNA TGTGCCAGCAGCTCCCGTCGAGGCAGGGCCTATGGCTACACCTTC. Its protein is CASSSRRGRAYGYTF.

This rearrangement joins TRBV7-2 to TRBJ2-1; 8 bases match TRBD2. V was clipped by 3 bases and J by 1 base; unmatched bases: 2. Germline CDR1 is SGHTA and CDR2 is FQGNSA. The CDR3 is made up of 15 amino acids. The CDR3 reads CASSFSGISYNEQFF. In DNA form, the CDR3 reads TGTGCCAGCAGCTTTAGCGGGATTTCCTACAATGAGCAGTTCTTC. Complete variable domain (other parts from reference TRBV7-2 and TRBJ2-1): GAGVSQSPSNKVTEKGKDVELRCDPISGHTALYWYRQSLGQGLEFLIYFQGNSAPDKSGLPSDRFSAERTGGSVSTLTIQRTQQEDSAVYLCASSFSGISYNEQFFGPGTRLTVL.

This clonotype appeared many times. The J gene is TRBJ2-5, the V gene TRBV7-2; D not resolved. CDR1 is SGHTA and CDR2 is FQGNSA in the germline V gene. CDR3 length: 15 amino acids. V lost 5 bases, J lost 1 base, and 14 bases lay in between. This CDR3 is CASSRGRILQETQYF. The CDR3 DNA is TGTGCCAGCAGCAGAGGACGCATACTCCAAGAGACCCAGTACTTC. Based on the CDR3 plus reference TRBV7-2 and TRBJ2-5, the full variable domain is GAGVSQSPSNKVTEKGKDVELRCDPISGHTALYWYRQSLGQGLEFLIYFQGNSAPDKSGLPSDRFSAERTGGSVSTLTIQRTQQEDSAVYLCASSRGRILQETQYFGPGTRLLVL.

The chain has TRBV29-1 and TRBJ2-7; D uncertain. The V gene lost 5 bases and the J gene lost 0 bases, with 11 bases spanning the gap. This CDR3 region has 13 residues. From germline, CDR1 is SQVTM and CDR2 ANQGSEA. The CDR3 here is CSVLPYSSYEQYF. DNA of the CDR3: TGCAGCGTTTTGCCATATAGCTCCTACGAGCAGTACTTC.

The rearrangement joins TRBV6-8 to TRBJ2-2; D is perhaps TRBD2 (6 bases). Germline V gene lookup returns CDR1 MNHGY and CDR2 SAAAGT. With 6 bases removed from V and 2 bases from J, the gap between germline ends came to 16 bases. The CDR3 consists of 16 residues. CDR3 in amino acids: CASRKISGANTGELFF. CDR3 coding DNA: TGTGCCAGCAGAAAAATTAGCGGAGCTAACACCGGGGAGCTGTTTTTT.

For this clonotype: A junction end diverges from the germline sequence, so it may reflect a read error. V usage is TRBV27 and J usage is TRBJ1-2; D unclear. CDR3 length: 13 amino acids. Looked up from germline, CDR1 is MNHEY and CDR2 is SMNVEV (reference sequence). CDR3 residues: CPSSLKQNYGYTF. The CDR3 DNA sequence: TGTCCCAGCAGTTTAAAACAGAACTATGGCTACACCTTC.

The chain recombines TRBV6-1 with TRBJ1-5, with D maybe TRBD1 (6 bases). Germline CDR1 MNHNS, CDR2 SASEGT. The CDR3 totals 14 residues. V was clipped by 1 base and J by 5 bases, with 9 bases between them. In DNA form, the CDR3 reads TGTGCCAGCAGTGAAGTCGGGGGGCATCAGCCCCAGCATTTT. This gives the protein CASSEVGGHQPQHF.

The J gene is TRBJ2-2, the V gene TRBV11-2; 10 bases fit TRBD2. CDR1 and CDR2 from the germline V gene are SGHAT and FQNNGV. J gave up 7 bases and V 3 bases, and 8 bases lay outside the gene matches. The CDR3 totals 16 residues. The DNA for the CDR3 is TGTGCCAGCAGCTTGAGAAGCGGGGGGGCTGTCGGGGAGCTGTTTTTT. Its protein product is CASSLRSGGAVGELFF.

This sequence joins TRBV7-3 and TRBJ2-1; 8 bases line up with TRBD2. Germline trimming cut 5 bases from V and 3 bases from J; bases unmatched to any gene: 6. CDR1 and CDR2 from the germline V gene are SGHTA and FQGTGA. The CDR3 has 15 residues. The CDR3 nucleotides read TGTGCCAGCAGCCAAAGCGGGGGAATCTACAATGAGCAGTTCTTC. Protein: CASSQSGGIYNEQFF.